A selection of T cell receptor beta chains follows, all from one sample in a study of post-analysis software for immune sequencing data. TCRdb redid the calling of the PCR reads with MiXCR, one entry per CDR3 protein. The sample has about 190,000 distinct CDR3 sequences; 25% to 35% are singletons. Sequencing was performed on blood. The receptors derive from a girl aged 2-17 years with multiple sclerosis. Each CDR3 is given with its conserved first and last residue. Fields, in order: V gene, J gene, clone size, D gene, CDR3 protein, CDR3 DNA. A D gene is named only where the DNA matches it firmly. Not every row has a clone size; where given, it reads once, few, many or a size class.

TRBV5-1,TRBJ2-7,-,-,CASSLQDGGLTGVEQYF,TGCGCCAGCAGCCTACAGGACGGGGGGTTGACAGGGGTCGAGCAGTACTTC
TRBV7-9,TRBJ1-1,few,TRBD1,CASSSRQGMNTEAFF,TGTGCCAGCAGCTCTCGACAGGGGATGAACACTGAAGCTTTCTTT
TRBV5-1,TRBJ1-6,-,-,CASSSGTLLESLHF,TGCGCCAGCAGCTCCGGGACGCTCTTGGAGTCCCTCCACTTT
TRBV6-4,TRBJ2-6,many,-,CASSDKEGVSGANVLTF,TGTGCCAGCAGTGACAAAGAAGGGGTGTCCGGGGCCAACGTCCTGACTTTC
TRBV21-1,TRBJ2-5,-,-,CASSKAQQARKQETQYF,TGTGCCAGCAGCAAAGCGCAACAGGCCAGAAAACAAGAGACCCAGTACTTC
TRBV7-9,TRBJ1-6,few,TRBD1,CASGRGTGGGSPLHF,TGTGCCAGCGGACGGGGGACAGGGGGAGGTTCACCCCTCCACTTT
TRBV6-1,TRBJ2-7,few,TRBD2,CASSAFSGIYEQYF,TGTGCCAGCAGTGCGTTTAGCGGGATTTACGAGCAGTACTTC
TRBV7-8,TRBJ2-7,few,TRBD2,CASSLAGGGYEQYF,TGTGCCAGCAGCTTAGCTGGCGGGGGCTACGAGCAGTACTTC
TRBV7-2,TRBJ1-2,many,-,CASSLRGDNYGYTF,TGTGCCAGCAGCTTGAGAGGGGATAACTATGGCTACACCTTC
TRBV30,TRBJ1-5,-,-,CAWSVGQGVIKPQHF,TGTGCCTGGAGTGTCGGGCAGGGCGTCATCAAGCCCCAGCATTTT
TRBV7-2,TRBJ1-2,-,-,CASSLNTMLTIGYTF,TGTGCCAGCAGCTTAAACACAATGCTAACTATAGGCTACACCTTC
TRBV7-8,TRBJ2-1,many,-,CAISTLQSSSYNEQFF,TGTGCCATCTCTACACTTCAGAGTAGCTCCTACAATGAGCAGTTCTTC
TRBV4-1,TRBJ1-1,few,-,CASSLMTGLNTEAFF,TGCGCCAGCAGCCTTATGACAGGACTGAACACTGAAGCTTTCTTT
TRBV12-3/TRBV12-4,TRBJ2-7,few,-,CASSLLVRSYEQYF,TGTGCCAGCAGTTTACTTGTGAGATCCTATGAGCAGTACTTC
TRBV12-3/TRBV12-4,TRBJ1-6,few,-,CASSPSDPEPLHF,TGTGCCAGCAGTCCCTCGGACCCGGAACCCCTCCACTTT
TRBV7-9,TRBJ2-3,once,TRBD2,CASSSTRGGGTDTQYF,TGTGCCAGCAGCTCTACGCGGGGGGGCGGCACAGATACGCAGTATTTT
TRBV12-3/TRBV12-4,TRBJ2-2,-,-,CASQSRGLTGELFF,TGTGCCAGTCAGAGCAGGGGACTCACCGGGGAGCTGTTTTTT
TRBV20-1,TRBJ2-1,many,TRBD2,CSATSGGAWNEQFF,TGCAGTGCCACTAGCGGGGGGGCGTGGAATGAGCAGTTCTTC
TRBV29-1,TRBJ2-2,-,-,CSAGRSPNAGELFF,TGCAGCGCCGGACGGAGCCCGAACGCCGGGGAGCTGTTTTTT
TRBV5-1,TRBJ1-1,many,-,CASSLGVNTEAFF,TGCGCCAGCAGCTTGGGGGTGAACACTGAAGCTTTCTTT
TRBV20-1,TRBJ1-4,few,-,CSAAPGEAANEKLFF,TGCAGTGCCGCCCCCGGAGAGGCTGCTAATGAAAAACTGTTTTTT
TRBV5-1,TRBJ1-4,-,-,CASSLASSGEKLFF,TGCGCCAGCAGCTTGGCATCTAGCGGGGAAAAACTGTTTTTT
TRBV7-3,TRBJ2-2,-,TRBD1,CASSLSDRVNTGELFF,TGTGCCAGCAGCTTAAGTGACAGGGTGAACACCGGGGAGCTGTTTTTT